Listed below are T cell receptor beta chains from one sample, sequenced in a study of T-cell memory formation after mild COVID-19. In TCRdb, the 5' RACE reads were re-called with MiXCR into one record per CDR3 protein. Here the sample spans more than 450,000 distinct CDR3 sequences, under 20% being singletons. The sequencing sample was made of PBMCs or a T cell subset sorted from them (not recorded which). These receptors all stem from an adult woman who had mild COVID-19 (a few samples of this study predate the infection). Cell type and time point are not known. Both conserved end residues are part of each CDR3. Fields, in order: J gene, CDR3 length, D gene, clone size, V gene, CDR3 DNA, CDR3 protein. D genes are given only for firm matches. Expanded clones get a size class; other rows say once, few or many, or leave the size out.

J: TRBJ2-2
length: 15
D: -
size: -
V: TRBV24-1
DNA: TGTGCCACCAGGAGTGCCAGCTCGAACACCGGGGAGCTGTTTTTT
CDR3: CATRSASSNTGELFF

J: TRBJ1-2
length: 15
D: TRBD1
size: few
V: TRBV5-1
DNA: TGCGCCAGCAGCTTGAGAAGGGACAGTAACTATGGCTACACCTTC
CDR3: CASSLRRDSNYGYTF

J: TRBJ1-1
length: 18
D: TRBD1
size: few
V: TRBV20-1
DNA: TGCAGTGCTAGACTAATCGCCGGGACAGGACGCATGAACACTGAAGCTTTCTTT
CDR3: CSARLIAGTGRMNTEAFF

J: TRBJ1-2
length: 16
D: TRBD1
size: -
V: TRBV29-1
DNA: TGCAGCGTTAAACAACAGGGGGTCCTCACTAACTATGGCTACACCTTC
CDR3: CSVKQQGVLTNYGYTF

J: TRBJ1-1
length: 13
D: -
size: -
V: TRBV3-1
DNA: TGTGCCAGCAGCCACCTGGCTGAAATTGAAGCTTTCTTT
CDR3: CASSHLAEIEAFF

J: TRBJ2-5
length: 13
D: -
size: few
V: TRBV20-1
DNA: TGCAGTGCTAGAGGAAGAATAGTTGAGACCCAGTACTTC
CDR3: CSARGRIVETQYF

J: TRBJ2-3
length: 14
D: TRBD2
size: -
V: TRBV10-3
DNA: TGTGCCATCGGGACTAGCGGGGGGATTGATACGCAGTATTTT
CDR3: CAIGTSGGIDTQYF

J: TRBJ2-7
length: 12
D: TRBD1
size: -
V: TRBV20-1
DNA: TGCAGTGGACAGGGGATAATCTACGAGCAGTACTTC
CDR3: CSGQGIIYEQYF

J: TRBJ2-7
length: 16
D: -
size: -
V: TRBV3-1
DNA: TGTGCCAGCTCCATCCTCCTAGGGCGGGGTTCCTACGAGCAGTACTTC
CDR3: CASSILLGRGSYEQYF

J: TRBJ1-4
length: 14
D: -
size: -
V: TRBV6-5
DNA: TGTGCCAGCAGTGGGGCAGCAACTAATGAAAAACTGTTTTTT
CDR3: CASSGAATNEKLFF

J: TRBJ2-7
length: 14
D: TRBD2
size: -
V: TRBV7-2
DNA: TGTGCCAGCAGCTTTATGGCGGGAGTCTACGAGCAGTACTTC
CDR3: CASSFMAGVYEQYF

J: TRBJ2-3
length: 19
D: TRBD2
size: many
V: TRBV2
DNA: TGTGCCAGCAGTGAAACTAGCGGGGGGTATCGTGCTAACACAGATACGCAGTATTTT
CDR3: CASSETSGGYRANTDTQYF

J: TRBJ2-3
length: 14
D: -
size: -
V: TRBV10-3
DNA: TGTGCCATCAGTGAACACCAGGGGATCGATACGCAGTATTTT
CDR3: CAISEHQGIDTQYF

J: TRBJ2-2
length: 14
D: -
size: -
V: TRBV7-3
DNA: TGTGCCAGCAGCTTAGGGTTCCCAACCGGGGAGCTGTTTTTT
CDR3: CASSLGFPTGELFF

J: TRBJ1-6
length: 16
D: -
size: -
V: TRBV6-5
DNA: TGTGCCAGCAGTAGTCCGCTGGGGCAACTCCCTACACCCCTCCACTTT
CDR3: CASSSPLGQLPTPLHF

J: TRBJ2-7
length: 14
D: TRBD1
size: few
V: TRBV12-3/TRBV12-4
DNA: TGTGCCAGCAGTGCGGTCGGGACAGACAACGAGCAGTACTTC
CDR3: CASSAVGTDNEQYF

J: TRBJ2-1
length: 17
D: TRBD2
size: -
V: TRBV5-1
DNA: TGCGCCAGCAGCTTGAGGCTAGCGGGGGCCAACTACAATGAGCAGTTCTTC
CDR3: CASSLRLAGANYNEQFF

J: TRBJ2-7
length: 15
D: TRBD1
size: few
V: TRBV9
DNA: TGTGCCAGCAGCGTAGAAGGACAGGGGGTACACGAGCAGTACTTC
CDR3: CASSVEGQGVHEQYF

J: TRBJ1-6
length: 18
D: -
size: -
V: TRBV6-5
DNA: TGTGCCAGCAGTTACTCGGCCTCCGGAACGAGGGCTTTCGGACCCCTCCACTTT
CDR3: CASSYSASGTRAFGPLHF

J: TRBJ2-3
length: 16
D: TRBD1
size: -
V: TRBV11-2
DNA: TGTGCCAGCAGCTTAGCTTGGGGACAGGACCCAGATACGCAGTATTTT
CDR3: CASSLAWGQDPDTQYF

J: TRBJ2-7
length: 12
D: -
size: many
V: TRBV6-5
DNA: TGTGCCAGCAGTTATCGGGGTTACGAGCAGTACTTC
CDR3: CASSYRGYEQYF

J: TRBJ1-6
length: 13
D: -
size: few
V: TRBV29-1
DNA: TGCAGCGCACGGAGTTCCTATAATTCACCCCTCCACTTT
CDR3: CSARSSYNSPLHF

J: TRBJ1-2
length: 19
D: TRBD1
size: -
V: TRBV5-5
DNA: TGTGCCAGCAGCTTCGGGGATCGGTTGGGACAGGGACTGAACTATGGCTACACCTTC
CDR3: CASSFGDRLGQGLNYGYTF

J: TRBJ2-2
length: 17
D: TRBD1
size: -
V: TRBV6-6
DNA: TGTGCCAGCAGTTATTCTCGAGACAGGGTGGACACCGGGGAGCTGTTTTTT
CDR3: CASSYSRDRVDTGELFF

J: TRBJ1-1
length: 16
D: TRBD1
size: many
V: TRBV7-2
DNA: TGTGCCAGCAGCCTCACCCCGACGACAGGGGGCACTGAAGCTTTCTTT
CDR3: CASSLTPTTGGTEAFF

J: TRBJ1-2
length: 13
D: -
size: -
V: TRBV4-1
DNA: TGCGCCAGCAGCGAAATCAGGGACTATGGCTACACCTTC
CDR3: CASSEIRDYGYTF

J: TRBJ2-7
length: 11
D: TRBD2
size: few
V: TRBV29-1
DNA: TGCAGCGTCGGACTAGCGAGCGAGCAGTACTTC
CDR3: CSVGLASEQYF

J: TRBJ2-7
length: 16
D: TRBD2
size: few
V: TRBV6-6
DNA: TGTGCCAGCAGTTACTCTATGGGACTAGCATCCTACGAGCAGTACTTC
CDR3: CASSYSMGLASYEQYF

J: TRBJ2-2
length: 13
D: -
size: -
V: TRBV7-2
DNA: TGTGCCAGCAGCCCCTGGGGAGTCGGGGAGCTGTTTTTT
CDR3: CASSPWGVGELFF

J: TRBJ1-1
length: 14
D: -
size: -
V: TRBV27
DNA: TGTGCCAGCAGATTTGGGTCGGGGCACACTGAAGCTTTCTTT
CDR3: CASRFGSGHTEAFF

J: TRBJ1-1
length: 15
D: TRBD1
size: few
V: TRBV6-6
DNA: TGTGCCAGCAGTGACCCGGGACAGGGGAACACTGAAGCTTTCTTT
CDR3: CASSDPGQGNTEAFF

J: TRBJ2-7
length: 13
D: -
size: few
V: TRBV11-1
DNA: TGTGCCAGCAGCCTAAGACAGGTCGCCGAGCAGTACTTC
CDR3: CASSLRQVAEQYF

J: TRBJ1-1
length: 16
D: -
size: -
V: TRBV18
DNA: TGTGCCAGCTCACCCTTTACCACAGGGTCGAACACTGAAGCTTTCTTT
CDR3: CASSPFTTGSNTEAFF

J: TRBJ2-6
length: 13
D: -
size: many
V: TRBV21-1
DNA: TGTGCCAGCCCCATAACTGGGGCCAACGTCCTGACTTTC
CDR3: CASPITGANVLTF

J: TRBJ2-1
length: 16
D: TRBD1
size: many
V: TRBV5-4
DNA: TGTGCCAGCAGCTCCTCCCTGACAGGGAAACCCAATGAGCAGTTCTTC
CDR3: CASSSSLTGKPNEQFF

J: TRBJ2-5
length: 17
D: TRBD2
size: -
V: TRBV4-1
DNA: TGCGCCAGCAGCCAAGATCTAACTAGCGGGGTGCAAGAGACCCAGTACTTC
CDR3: CASSQDLTSGVQETQYF

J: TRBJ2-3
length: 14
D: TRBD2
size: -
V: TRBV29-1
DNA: TGCAGCGTTGGAACGGCGGGGGGGACAGATACGCAGTATTTT
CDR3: CSVGTAGGTDTQYF

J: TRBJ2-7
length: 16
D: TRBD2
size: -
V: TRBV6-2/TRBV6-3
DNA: TGTGCCAGCAGTCAGGGACTAGCGGGACACTCCTACGAGCAGTACTTC
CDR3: CASSQGLAGHSYEQYF

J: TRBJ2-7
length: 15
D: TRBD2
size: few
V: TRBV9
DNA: TGTGCCAGCACTGGAGTAGCGGGAGTGGGTGTCGAGCAGTACTTC
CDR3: CASTGVAGVGVEQYF

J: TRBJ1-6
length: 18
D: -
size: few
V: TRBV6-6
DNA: TGTGCCAGCAGTCACTCGATTTTGAACGGGGGCAGGGATTCACCCCTCCACTTT
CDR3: CASSHSILNGGRDSPLHF

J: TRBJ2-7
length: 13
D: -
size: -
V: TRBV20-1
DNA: TGCAGCGCCAGACTGGTAGACCGATACGAGCAGTACTTC
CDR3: CSARLVDRYEQYF

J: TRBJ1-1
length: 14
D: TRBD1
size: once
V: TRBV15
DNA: TGTGCCACCAGCAGAGATAGGGACAGGGTAAAAGCTTTCTTT
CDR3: CATSRDRDRVKAFF

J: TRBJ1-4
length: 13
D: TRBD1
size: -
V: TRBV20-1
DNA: TGCAGTGCTTACAGGGGGAACAATGAAAAACTGTTTTTT
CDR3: CSAYRGNNEKLFF

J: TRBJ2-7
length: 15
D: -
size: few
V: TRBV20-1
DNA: TGCAGTGCTAGTCCCGCAGGGGTCCGCTCCTACGAGCAGTACTTC
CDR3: CSASPAGVRSYEQYF

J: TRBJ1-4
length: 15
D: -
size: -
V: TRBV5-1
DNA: TGCGCCAGCAGCATATCGACAGAGCTGAGGGAAAAACTGTTTTTT
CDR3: CASSISTELREKLFF

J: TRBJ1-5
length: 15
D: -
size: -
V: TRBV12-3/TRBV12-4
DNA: TGTGCCAGCAGCCAACAAGACAGTCGGGAGCAGCCCCAGCATTTT
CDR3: CASSQQDSREQPQHF

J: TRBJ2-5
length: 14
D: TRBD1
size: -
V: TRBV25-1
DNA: TGTGCCAGCAGTAATACAGGGGGCTCAAAGACCCAGTACTTC
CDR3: CASSNTGGSKTQYF

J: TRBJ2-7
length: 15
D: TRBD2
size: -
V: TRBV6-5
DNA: TGTGCCAGCAGTTTGACCCTAGCGGGAGGGTACGAGCAGTACTTC
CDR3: CASSLTLAGGYEQYF

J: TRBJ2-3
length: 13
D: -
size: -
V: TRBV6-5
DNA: TGTGCCAGCAGAAGGCAGGGACCAGATACGCAGTATTTT
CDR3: CASRRQGPDTQYF

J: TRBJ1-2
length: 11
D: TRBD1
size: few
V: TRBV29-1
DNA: TGCAGCGTTTCCGGGACAGTAGGCTACACCTTC
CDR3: CSVSGTVGYTF

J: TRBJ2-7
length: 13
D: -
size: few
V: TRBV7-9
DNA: TGTGCCTTGCCGGGACGGCTTTCCTACGAGCAGTACTTC
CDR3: CALPGRLSYEQYF

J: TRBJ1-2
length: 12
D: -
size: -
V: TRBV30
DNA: TGTGCCTGGAGCCGGCGGGAACCGCGACACACCTTC
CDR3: CAWSRREPRHTF

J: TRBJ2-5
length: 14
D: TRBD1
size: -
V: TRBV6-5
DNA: TGTGCCAGCAGAGATCCAGGGGGAGAAGAGACCCAGTACTTC
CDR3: CASRDPGGEETQYF

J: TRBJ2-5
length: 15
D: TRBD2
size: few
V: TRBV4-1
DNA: TGCGCCAGCAGCCACCGACTAGCGGGAGAGGAGACCCAGTACTTC
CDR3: CASSHRLAGEETQYF

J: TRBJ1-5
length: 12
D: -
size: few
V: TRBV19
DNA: TGTGCCAGTAGTTCGTTGCCCCGGGTCCTCAATTTT
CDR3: CASSSLPRVLNF

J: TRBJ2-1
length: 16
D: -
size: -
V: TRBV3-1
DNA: TGTGCCAGCAGCCAAGTCCCGGGGGCCCCGTACAATGAGCAGTTCTTC
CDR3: CASSQVPGAPYNEQFF

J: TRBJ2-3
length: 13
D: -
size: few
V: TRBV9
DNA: TGTGCCAGCAGCGTTGGAAGCGCGGATACGCAGTATTTT
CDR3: CASSVGSADTQYF

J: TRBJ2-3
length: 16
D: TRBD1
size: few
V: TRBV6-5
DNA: TGTGCCAGCAGCCTTGACAGGGACGTCCGTACAGATACGCAGTATTTT
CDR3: CASSLDRDVRTDTQYF

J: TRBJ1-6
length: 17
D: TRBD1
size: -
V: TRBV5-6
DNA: TGTGCCAGCAGCTTCGGGACCTGGGACAGCTATAATTCACCCCTCCACTTT
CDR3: CASSFGTWDSYNSPLHF